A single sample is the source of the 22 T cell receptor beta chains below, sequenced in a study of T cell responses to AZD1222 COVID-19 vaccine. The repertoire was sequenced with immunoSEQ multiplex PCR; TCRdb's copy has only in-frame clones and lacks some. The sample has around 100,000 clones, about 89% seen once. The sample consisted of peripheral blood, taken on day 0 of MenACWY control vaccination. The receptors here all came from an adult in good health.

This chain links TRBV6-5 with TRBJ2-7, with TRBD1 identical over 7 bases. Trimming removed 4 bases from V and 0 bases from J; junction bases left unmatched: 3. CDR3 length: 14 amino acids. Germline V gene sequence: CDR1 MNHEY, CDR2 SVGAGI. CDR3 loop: CASSWTGSSYEQYF. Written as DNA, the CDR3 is TGTGCCAGCAGTTGGACAGGAAGCTCCTACGAGCAGTACTTC.

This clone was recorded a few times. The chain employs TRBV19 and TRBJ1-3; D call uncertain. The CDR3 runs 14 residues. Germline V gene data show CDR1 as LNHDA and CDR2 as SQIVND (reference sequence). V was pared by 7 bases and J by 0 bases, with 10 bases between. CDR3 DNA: TGTGCCAGTATTGCATCTAGCTCTGGAAACACCATATATTTT. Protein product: CASIASSSGNTIYF.

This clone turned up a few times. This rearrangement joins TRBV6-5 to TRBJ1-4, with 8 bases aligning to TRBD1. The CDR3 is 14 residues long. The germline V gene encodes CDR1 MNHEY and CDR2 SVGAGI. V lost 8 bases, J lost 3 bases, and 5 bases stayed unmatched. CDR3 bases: TGTGCCAGCGGGCAGGGGGCAGCTAATGAAAAACTGTTTTTT. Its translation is CASGQGAANEKLFF.

The CDR3 DNA sequence: TGTGCCAGCAGCTTAGGGCTTAACTATGGCTACACCTTC. Its protein product is CASSLGLNYGYTF. The rearrangement links TRBV7-8 to TRBJ1-2; no clear D gene. V lost 1 base to trimming and J lost 1 base, with 4 bases between them. CDR1 and CDR2 from the germline V gene are SGHVS and FQNEAQ. This CDR3 contains 13 residues.

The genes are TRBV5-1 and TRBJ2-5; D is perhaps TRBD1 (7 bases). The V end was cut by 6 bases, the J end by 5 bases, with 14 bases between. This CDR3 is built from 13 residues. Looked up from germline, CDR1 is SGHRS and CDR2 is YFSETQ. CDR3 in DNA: TGCGCCAGCACCTCGACAGGGAGGGAGACCCAGTACTTC. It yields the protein CASTSTGRETQYF.

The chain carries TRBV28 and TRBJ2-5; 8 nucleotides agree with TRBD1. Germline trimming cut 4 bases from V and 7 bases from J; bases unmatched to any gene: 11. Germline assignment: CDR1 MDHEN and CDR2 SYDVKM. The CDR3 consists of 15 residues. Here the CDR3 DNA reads TGTGCCAGCAGTTCCGGGACAGGAATAATGGGGACCCAGTACTTC. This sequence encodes CASSSGTGIMGTQYF.

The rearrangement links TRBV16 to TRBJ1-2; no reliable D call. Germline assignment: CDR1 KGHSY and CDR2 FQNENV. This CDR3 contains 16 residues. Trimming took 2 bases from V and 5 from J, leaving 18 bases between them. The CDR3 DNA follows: TGTGCCAGCAGCCAAAGGGAGGGCTACTCGGGTTATGGCTACACCTTC. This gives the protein CASSQREGYSGYGYTF.

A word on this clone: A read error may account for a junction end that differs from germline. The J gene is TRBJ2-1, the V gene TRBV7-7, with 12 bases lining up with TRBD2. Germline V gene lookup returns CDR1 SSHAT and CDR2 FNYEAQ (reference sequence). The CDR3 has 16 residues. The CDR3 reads CASSPGTSGSQGEQFF. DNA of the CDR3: TGTGCTAGCAGCCCAGGGACTAGCGGGTCACAAGGGGAGCAGTTCTTC.

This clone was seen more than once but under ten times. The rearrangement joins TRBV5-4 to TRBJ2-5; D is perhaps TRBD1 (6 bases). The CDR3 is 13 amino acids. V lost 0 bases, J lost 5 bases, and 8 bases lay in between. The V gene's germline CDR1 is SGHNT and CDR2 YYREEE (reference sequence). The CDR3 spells CASSLVQGETQYF. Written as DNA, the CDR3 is TGTGCCAGCAGCTTGGTGCAGGGGGAGACCCAGTACTTC.

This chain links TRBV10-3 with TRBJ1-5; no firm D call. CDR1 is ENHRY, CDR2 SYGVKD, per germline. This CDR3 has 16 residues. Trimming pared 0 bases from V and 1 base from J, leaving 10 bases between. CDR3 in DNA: TGTGCCATCAGTGAGTCAGCCACTGGCAGCAATCAGCCCCAGCATTTT. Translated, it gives CAISESATGSNQPQHF.

CDR3 sequence: CASSLLAGTYEQYF. CDR3 DNA sequence: TGTGCCAGCAGCTTACTAGCGGGAACCTACGAGCAGTACTTC. This chain links TRBV7-2 with TRBJ2-7; TRBD2 aligns across 9 bases. Unmatched junction bases numbered 1, after V lost 2 bases and J lost 2 bases. The CDR3 has 14 amino acids. Germline V gives CDR1 SGHTA, CDR2 FQGNSA. The variable domain in full, with the rest retrieved from reference TRBV7-2 and TRBJ2-7, is GAGVSQSPSNKVTEKGKDVELRCDPISGHTALYWYRQSLGQGLEFLIYFQGNSAPDKSGLPSDRFSAERTGGSVSTLTIQRTQQEDSAVYLCASSLLAGTYEQYFGPGTRLTVT.

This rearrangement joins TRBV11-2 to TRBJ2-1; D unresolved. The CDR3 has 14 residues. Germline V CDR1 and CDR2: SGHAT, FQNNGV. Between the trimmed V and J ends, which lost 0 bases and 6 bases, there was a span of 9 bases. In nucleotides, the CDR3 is TGTGCCAGCAGCTTAGATCCAGCCCGCAATGAGCAGTTCTTC. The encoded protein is CASSLDPARNEQFF.

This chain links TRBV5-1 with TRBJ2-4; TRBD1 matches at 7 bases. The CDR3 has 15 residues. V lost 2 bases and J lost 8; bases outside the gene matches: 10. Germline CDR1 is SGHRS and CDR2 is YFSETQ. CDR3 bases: TGCGCCAGCAGCTTCCGACAGGGAGAGGGGGACATTCAGTACTTC. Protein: CASSFRQGEGDIQYF.

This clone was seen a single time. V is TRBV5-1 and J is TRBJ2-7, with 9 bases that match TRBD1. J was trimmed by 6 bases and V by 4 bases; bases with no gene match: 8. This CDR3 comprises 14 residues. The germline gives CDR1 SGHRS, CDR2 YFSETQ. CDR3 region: CASSPRTGEAEQYF. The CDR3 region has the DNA TGCGCCAGCAGCCCCAGGACAGGGGAGGCCGAGCAGTACTTC.

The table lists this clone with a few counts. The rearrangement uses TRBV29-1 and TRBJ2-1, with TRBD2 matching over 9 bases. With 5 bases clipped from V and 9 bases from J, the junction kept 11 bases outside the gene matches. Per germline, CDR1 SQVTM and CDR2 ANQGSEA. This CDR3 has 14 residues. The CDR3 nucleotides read TGCAGCGTTTCACCGGGACTAGCCGGGGGTGAGCAGTTCTTC. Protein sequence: CSVSPGLAGGEQFF.

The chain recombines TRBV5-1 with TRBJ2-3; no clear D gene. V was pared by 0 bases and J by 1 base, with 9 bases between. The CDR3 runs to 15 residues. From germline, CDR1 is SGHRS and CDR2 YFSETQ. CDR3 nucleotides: TGCGCCAGCAGCTTGGATTCAGGCCGCACAGATACGCAGTATTTT. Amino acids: CASSLDSGRTDTQYF.

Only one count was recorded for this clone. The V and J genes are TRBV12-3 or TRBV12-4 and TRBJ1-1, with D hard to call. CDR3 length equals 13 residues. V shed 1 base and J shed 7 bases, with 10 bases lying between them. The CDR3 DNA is TGTGCCAGCAGTTTAGAGGGATGGGGTGAAGCTTTCTTT. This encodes CASSLEGWGEAFF.

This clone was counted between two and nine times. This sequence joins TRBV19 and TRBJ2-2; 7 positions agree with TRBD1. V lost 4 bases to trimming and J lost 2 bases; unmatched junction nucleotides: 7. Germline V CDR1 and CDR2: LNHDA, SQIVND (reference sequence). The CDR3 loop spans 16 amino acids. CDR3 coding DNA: TGTGCCAGTAGTAAGCAGGGACAGCGCAACACCGGGGAGCTGTTTTTT. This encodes CASSKQGQRNTGELFF.

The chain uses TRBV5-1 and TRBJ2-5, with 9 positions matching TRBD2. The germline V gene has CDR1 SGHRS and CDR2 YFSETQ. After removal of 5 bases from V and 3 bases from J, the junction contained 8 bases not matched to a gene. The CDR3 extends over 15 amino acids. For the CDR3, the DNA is TGCGCCAGCAGGTTTGCGGGGGGGTCAAAAGAGACCCAGTACTTC. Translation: CASRFAGGSKETQYF.

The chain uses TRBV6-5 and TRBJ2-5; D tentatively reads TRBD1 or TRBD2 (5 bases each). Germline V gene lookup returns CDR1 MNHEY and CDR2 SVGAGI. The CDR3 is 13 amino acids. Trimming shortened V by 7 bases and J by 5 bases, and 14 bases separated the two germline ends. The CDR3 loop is CASKTLGTETQYF. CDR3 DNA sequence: TGTGCCAGCAAAACTCTAGGGACCGAGACCCAGTACTTC.

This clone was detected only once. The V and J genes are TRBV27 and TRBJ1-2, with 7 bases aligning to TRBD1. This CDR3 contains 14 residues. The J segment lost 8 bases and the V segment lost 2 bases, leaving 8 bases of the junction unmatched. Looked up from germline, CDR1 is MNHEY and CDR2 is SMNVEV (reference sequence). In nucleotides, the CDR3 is TGTGCCAGCAGTTTACGGCAGGGGGTCGAAGGCTACACCTTC. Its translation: CASSLRQGVEGYTF.

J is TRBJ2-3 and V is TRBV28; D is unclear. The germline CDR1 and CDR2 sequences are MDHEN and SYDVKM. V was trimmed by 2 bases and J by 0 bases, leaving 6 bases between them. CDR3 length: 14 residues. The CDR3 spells CASSLLLSTDTQYF. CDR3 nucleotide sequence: TGTGCCAGCAGTTTACTGTTGAGCACAGATACGCAGTATTTT.